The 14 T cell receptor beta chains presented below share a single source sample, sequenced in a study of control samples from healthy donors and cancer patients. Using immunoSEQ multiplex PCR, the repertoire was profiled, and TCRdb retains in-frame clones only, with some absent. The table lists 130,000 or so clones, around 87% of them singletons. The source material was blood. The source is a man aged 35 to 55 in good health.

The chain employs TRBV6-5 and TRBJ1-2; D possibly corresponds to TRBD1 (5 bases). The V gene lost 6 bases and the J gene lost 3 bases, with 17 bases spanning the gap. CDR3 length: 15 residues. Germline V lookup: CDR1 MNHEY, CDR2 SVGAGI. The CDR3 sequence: CASRGPRQIYYGYTF. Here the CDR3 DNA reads TGTGCCAGCAGAGGTCCTAGACAGATTTACTATGGCTACACCTTC.

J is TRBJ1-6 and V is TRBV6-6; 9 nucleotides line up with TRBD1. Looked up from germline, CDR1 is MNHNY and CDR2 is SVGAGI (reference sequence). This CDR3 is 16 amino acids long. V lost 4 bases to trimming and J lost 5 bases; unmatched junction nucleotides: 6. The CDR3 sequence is CASSSRQGGNNSPLHF. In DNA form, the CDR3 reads TGTGCCAGCAGTTCTAGACAGGGGGGAAATAATTCACCCCTCCACTTT.

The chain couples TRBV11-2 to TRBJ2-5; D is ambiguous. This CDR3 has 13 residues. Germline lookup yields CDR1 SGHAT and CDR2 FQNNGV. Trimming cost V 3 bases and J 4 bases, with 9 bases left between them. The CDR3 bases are TGTGCCAGCAGCTTCGGTATGGTAGAGACCCAGTACTTC. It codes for CASSFGMVETQYF.

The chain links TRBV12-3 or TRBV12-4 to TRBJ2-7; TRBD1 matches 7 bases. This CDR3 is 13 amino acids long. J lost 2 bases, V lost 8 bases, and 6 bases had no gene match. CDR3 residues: CASERTGTYEQYF. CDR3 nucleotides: TGTGCCAGCGAAAGGACAGGAACCTACGAGCAGTACTTC.

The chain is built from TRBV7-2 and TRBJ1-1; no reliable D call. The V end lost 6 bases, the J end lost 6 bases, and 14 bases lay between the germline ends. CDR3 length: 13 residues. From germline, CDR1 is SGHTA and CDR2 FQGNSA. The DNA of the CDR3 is TGTGCCAGCAGTTTGGACCGTCTCGCTGAAGCTTTCTTT. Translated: CASSLDRLAEAFF.

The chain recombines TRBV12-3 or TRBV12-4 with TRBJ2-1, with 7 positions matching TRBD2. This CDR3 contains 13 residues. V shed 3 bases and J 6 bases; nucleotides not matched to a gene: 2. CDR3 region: CASSLPGGNEQFF. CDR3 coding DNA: TGTGCCAGCAGTTTGCCGGGGGGCAATGAGCAGTTCTTC.

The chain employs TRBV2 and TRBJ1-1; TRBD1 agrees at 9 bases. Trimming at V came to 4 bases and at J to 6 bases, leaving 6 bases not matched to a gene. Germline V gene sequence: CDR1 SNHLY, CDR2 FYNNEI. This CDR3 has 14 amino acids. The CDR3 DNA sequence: TGTGCCAGCAGTGTGGACAGGGGCAACCCTGAAGCTTTCTTT. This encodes CASSVDRGNPEAFF.

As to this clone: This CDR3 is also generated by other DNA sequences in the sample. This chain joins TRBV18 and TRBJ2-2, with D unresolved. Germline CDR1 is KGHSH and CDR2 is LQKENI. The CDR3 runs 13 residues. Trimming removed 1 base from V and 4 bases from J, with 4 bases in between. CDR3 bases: TGTGCCAGCTCACCACAGGGCACCGGGGAGCTGTTTTTT. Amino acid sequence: CASSPQGTGELFF.

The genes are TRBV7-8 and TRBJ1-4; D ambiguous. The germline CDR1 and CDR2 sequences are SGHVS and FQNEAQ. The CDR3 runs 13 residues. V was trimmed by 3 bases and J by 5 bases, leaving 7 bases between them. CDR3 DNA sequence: TGTGCCAGCAGCTTCTCAGGAAATGAAAAACTGTTTTTT. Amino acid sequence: CASSFSGNEKLFF.

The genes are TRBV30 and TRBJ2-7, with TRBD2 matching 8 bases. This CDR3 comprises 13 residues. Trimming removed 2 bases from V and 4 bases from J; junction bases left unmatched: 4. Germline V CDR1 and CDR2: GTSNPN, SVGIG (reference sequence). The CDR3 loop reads CAWSMGLEYEQYF. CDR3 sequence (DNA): TGTGCCTGGAGTATGGGACTAGAGTACGAGCAGTACTTC.

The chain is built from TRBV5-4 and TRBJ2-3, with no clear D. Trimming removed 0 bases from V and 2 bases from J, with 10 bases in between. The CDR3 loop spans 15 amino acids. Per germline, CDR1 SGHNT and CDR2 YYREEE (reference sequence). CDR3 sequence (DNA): TGTGCCAGCAGCTTGGATCTCTACCCCACAGATACGCAGTATTTT. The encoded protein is CASSLDLYPTDTQYF.

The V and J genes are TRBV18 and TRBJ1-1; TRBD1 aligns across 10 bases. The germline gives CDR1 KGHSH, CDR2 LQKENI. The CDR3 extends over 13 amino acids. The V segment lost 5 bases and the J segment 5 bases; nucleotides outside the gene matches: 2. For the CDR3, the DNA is TGTGCCAGCTCAACGGGACAGGGGACTGAAGCTTTCTTT. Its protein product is CASSTGQGTEAFF. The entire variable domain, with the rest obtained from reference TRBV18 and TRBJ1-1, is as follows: NAGVMQNPRHLVRRRGQEARLRCSPMKGHSHVYWYRQLPEEGLKFMVYLQKENIIDESGMPKERFSAEFPKEGPSILRIQQVVRGDSAAYFCASSTGQGTEAFFGQGTRLTVV.

The CDR3 region is CSAADGGAGNQPQHF. The CDR3 nucleotides are TGCAGCGCCGCAGACGGGGGGGCCGGGAATCAGCCCCAGCATTTT. The chain uses TRBV29-1 and TRBJ1-5; the D gene is possibly TRBD1 (6 bases). The CDR3 is 15 amino acids. Trimming cost V 7 bases and J 4 bases, with 20 bases left between them. Germline loops: CDR1 SQVTM, CDR2 ANQGSEA.

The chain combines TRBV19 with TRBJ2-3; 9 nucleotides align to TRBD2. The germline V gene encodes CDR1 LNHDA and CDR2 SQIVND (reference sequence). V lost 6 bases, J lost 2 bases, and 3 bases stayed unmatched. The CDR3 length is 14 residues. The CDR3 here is CASRPSGATDTQYF. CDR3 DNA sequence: TGTGCCAGTAGGCCTAGCGGGGCCACAGATACGCAGTATTTT.